This T cell receptor beta chain derives from a study of vaccination and CD4 T cells after COVID-19. Background on the study: Either the Pfizer-BioNTech BNT162b2 or Moderna mRNA-1273 vaccine was given as two doses.

Every positive PCR date fell between March and December 2020, earlier than the US Alpha, Beta and Delta variants. This clonotype has only a few counts. Antigen: not known. Study-wide results and limits: When vaccine-specific clones from convalescent patients were examined, 304 of 307 were spike mono-reactive. Convalescent patients saw a median about 90% of their reactive clones show up only after vaccination.

TCRdb re-analysed the PCR reads in MiXCR, keeping a single row per CDR3 protein. The sample contains about 19,000 distinct CDR3 sequences, less than 80% of which appear only once. The CDR3 runs to 13 residues. Germline values: CDR1 DFQATT, CDR2 SNEGSKA (reference sequence). The TCR originated in a human donor who had recovered from COVID-19. The source was CD4+ T cells from blood, collected before SARS-CoV-2 vaccination. This sequence joins TRBV20-1 and TRBJ1-5; D uncertain. The CDR3 region is CSSIGFSNQPQHF. For the CDR3, the DNA is TGCAGCTCCATCGGGTTTAGCAATCAGCCCCAGCATTTT.